The next 4 T cell receptor beta chains were all read from a single sample in a study of cytomegalovirus exposure and HLA in healthy donors. Sequenced by immunoSEQ multiplex PCR; TCRdb stores in-frame clones only, minus some. The sample has 150,000 to 200,000 clones, 80% to 85% seen once; the top ten hold about 1.2%. Sequenced sample: PBMCs. These receptors all stem from a woman aged 25-40 years in good health and CMV-seronegative.

V is TRBV20-1 and J is TRBJ1-1; maybe TRBD1 (6 bases). Germline CDR1 and CDR2: DFQATT and SNEGSKA (reference sequence). Trimming cost V 6 bases and J 3 bases, with 8 bases left between them. The CDR3 extends over 11 amino acids. The CDR3 coding sequence is TGCAGTGCCGAGGGGGACACTGAAGCTTTCTTT. As protein: CSAEGDTEAFF.

The chain links TRBV7-8 to TRBJ2-2, with unresolved D. CDR3 length: 15 amino acids. Trimming took off 1 base at V and 1 base at J, with 7 bases between the two ends. Looked up from germline, CDR1 is SGHVS and CDR2 is FQNEAQ. CDR3 bases: TGTGCCAGCAGCTTAGTACACCGGAACACCGGGGAGCTGTTTTTT. This encodes CASSLVHRNTGELFF.

This clone was seen a handful of times. The gene calls are TRBV7-9 and TRBJ2-7, with 8 bases that match TRBD2. Germline lookup yields CDR1 SEHNR and CDR2 FQNEAQ (reference sequence). This CDR3 spans 18 amino acids. V shed 2 bases, J shed 0 bases, and the junction held 12 bases outside the gene matches. The CDR3 spells CASSLPTGAGGLSYEQYF. The CDR3 DNA reads as TGTGCCAGCAGCTTACCGACCGGGGCGGGAGGTCTCTCCTACGAGCAGTACTTC. The full variable domain, with the rest looked up from reference TRBV7-9 and TRBJ2-7, is DTGVSQNPRHKITKRGQNVTFRCDPISEHNRLYWYRQTLGQGPEFLTYFQNEAQLEKSRLLSDRFSAERPKGSFSTLEIQRTEQGDSAMYLCASSLPTGAGGLSYEQYFGPGTRLTVT.

V gene TRBV9 combines with J gene TRBJ1-6, with D hard to call. Germline assignment: CDR1 SGDLS and CDR2 YYNGEE. The CDR3 length is 17 residues. Trimming shortened V by 4 bases and J by 0 bases, and 14 bases separated the two germline ends. The CDR3 loop is CASSSSVVISYNSPLHF. As DNA, the CDR3 is TGTGCCAGCAGCAGTAGCGTTGTCATCTCCTATAATTCACCCCTCCACTTT. Full variable domain (rest looked up from reference TRBV9 and TRBJ1-6): DSGVTQTPKHLITATGQRVTLRCSPRSGDLSVYWYQQSLDQGLQFLIQYYNGEERAKGNILERFSAQQFPDLHSELNLSSLELGDSALYFCASSSSVVISYNSPLHFGNGTRLTVT.